The entry below describes one TCR beta chain. Its antigen is currently unknown. This specimen belongs to a study of STAT3 mutations in large granular lymphocyte leukemia. Germline V gives CDR1 SGHTA, CDR2 FQGNSA. V was trimmed by 5 bases and J by 4 bases, leaving 11 bases between them. The CDR3 covers 13 residues. General study points: Clonal expansion was inferred from samples taken at other timepoints. After therapy, about 35% of the 18 patients switched clonotypes, all new clones STAT3 wild type. Variable sampling intervals and differing treatment regimens complicated linking therapy response to TCR clonal burden changes. At least one immunodominant TCR beta clonotype appeared in every T-cell large granular lymphocyte leukemia patient.

TCRbeta libraries averaged around 37,000 productive templates per sample. Libraries were prepared by immunoSEQ multiplex PCR; TCRdb keeps only in-frame clonotypes and omits some of them. The sample lists 30,000 to 35,000 clones, around 80% seen once, with approximately 30% in the top ten. The gene calls are TRBV7-2 and TRBJ1-2, with D possibly matching TRBD1 (6 bases). This receptor was identified in a woman in her 50s with T-cell large granular lymphocyte leukemia. Some clones in this sample may be carry-over from other donors' samples. The specimen was peripheral blood mononuclear cells. CDR3 sequence (DNA): TGTGCCAGCAGCCCACAGGGACCCTATGGCTACACCTTC. Translating gives CASSPQGPYGYTF.